This T cell receptor (beta chain) was sequenced during a study of T cell responses to AZD1222 COVID-19 vaccine. In the study overall: Second-dose timings of about 4 or about 12 weeks were pooled.

Libraries were prepared by immunoSEQ multiplex PCR; TCRdb keeps only in-frame clonotypes and omits some of them. The sample has 130,000 to 150,000 clones, 85% to 95% seen once. The sequence derives from an adult in good health. Sequencing used peripheral blood, obtained on day 0 of AZD1222 vaccination.

CDR3 nucleotide sequence: TGTGCCAGCAGCTTTAGCTCCTACGAGCAGTACTTC. It codes for CASSFSSYEQYF. This chain connects TRBV7-9 to TRBJ2-7, with no clear D. Per the germline V gene, CDR1 is SEHNR and CDR2 is FQNEAQ (reference sequence). Trimming cost V 3 bases and J 0 bases, with 3 bases left between them. This CDR3 comprises 12 residues.